This TCR beta chain was identified in a study of vaccination and CD4 T cells after COVID-19. Concerning this clonotype itself: What it recognizes is unknown.

Treatment described: roughly ten-day PBMC culture with coronavirus spike peptide pools or control peptides (ViraFEST assay). These CD4+ T cells came from an unexposed donor, sampled before the COVID-19 pandemic (2011-2018). An Oncomine TCR Beta short-read assay was used to sequence the DNA from cultured CD4+ T cells. In this case, cultured CD4+ T cells provided the extracted genomic DNA. One entry per CDR3 protein, called by TCRdb with MiXCR from the PCR reads. Of 9,500 to 14,000 distinct CDR3 sequences listed, 40% were seen once; the top ten hold about 22%. The sequenced material came from CD4+ T cells from blood, cultured in vitro. This receptor was identified in a human donor in good health.

CDR3 sequence reads: CASSDIPGQGGRPEAFF. CDR3 bases: TGTGCCAGCAGCGACATCCCGGGACAGGGTGGAAGGCCTGAAGCTTTCTTT. The chain joins TRBV6-1 to TRBJ1-1; TRBD1 matches at 9 bases. The CDR3 runs 17 residues. Germline lookup yields CDR1 MNHNS and CDR2 SASEGT. V shed 6 bases, J shed 6 bases, and the junction held 17 bases outside the gene matches.